Described below is a single T cell receptor beta chain sequence and its context. Its antigen is unknown. The data are from a study of cytomegalovirus exposure and HLA in healthy donors. In the study overall: The same platform used for the approximately 670 first-cohort repertoires was also used for the 95 to 150 validation repertoires, as a later analysis reported.

The germline CDR1 and CDR2 sequences are LNHDA and SQIVND (reference sequence). The CDR3 contains 17 residues. V was clipped by 1 base and J by 8 bases, with 23 bases between them. Assay used: immunoSEQ multiplex PCR; TCRdb lists only in-frame clones, some missing. The sample consists of roughly 150,000 clones, about 82% of them appearing once. Study-wide results and caveats: Cytomegalovirus association was assigned to about 150 TCR beta chains.

Material: PBMCs. V is TRBV19 and J is TRBJ1-2; D uncertain. The source is a young man in good health and CMV-seropositive. Here the CDR3 DNA reads TGTGCCAGTAGTATAGGTTTGGCCCGGGGATCGTCGGGGGGCTACACCTTC. Amino acids: CASSIGLARGSSGGYTF.